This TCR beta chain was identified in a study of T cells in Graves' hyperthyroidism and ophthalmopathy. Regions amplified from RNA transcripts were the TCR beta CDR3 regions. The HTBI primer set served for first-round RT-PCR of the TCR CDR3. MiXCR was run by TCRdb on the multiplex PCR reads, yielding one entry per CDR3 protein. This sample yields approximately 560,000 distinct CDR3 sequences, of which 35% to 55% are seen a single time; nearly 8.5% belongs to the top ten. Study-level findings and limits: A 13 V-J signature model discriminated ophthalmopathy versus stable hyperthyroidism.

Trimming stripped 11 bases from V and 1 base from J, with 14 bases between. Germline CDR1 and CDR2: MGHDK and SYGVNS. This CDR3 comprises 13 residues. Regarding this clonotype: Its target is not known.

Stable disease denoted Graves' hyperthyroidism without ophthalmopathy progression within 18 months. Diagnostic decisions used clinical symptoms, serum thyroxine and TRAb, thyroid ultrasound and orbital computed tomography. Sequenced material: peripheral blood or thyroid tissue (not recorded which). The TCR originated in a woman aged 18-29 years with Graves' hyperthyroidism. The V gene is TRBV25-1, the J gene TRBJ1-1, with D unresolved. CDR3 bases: TGTGCCCGAACGACCGCCTCGAACACTGAAGCTTTCTTT. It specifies CARTTASNTEAFF.